Listed below are T cell receptor beta chains from one sample, sequenced in a study of T cells after yellow fever vaccination. One entry per CDR3 protein, called by TCRdb with MiXCR from the 5' RACE reads. This table has a few hundred thousand distinct CDR3 sequences, about 7% appearing once. The sequences come from CD4+ T cells sorted from PBMCs, collected 15 days after the yellow fever booster vaccination. The origin of the receptors is a man aged 30 to 39 who received the YFV17D yellow fever vaccine. Both conserved end residues are part of each CDR3. Each record gives: V gene, J gene, CDR3 protein.

TRBV5-1,TRBJ2-2,CASSTDANTGELFF
TRBV7-2,TRBJ2-1,CASSSPGDRGSYSYNEQFF
TRBV9,TRBJ2-5,CASSQGREETQYF
TRBV3-1,TRBJ2-2,CASRLNTGELFF
TRBV7-2,TRBJ2-2,CASSLGRGGGTGELFF
TRBV7-2,TRBJ2-3,CASRYSGSTDTQYF
TRBV9,TRBJ2-7,CASSVGATHQWTSGRPGYEQYF
TRBV6-2/TRBV6-3,TRBJ2-7,CASSRLAGSYEQYF
TRBV6-5,TRBJ2-5,CASSYSSVGGRENQYF
TRBV14,TRBJ1-5,CASSPRTGQPQHF
TRBV5-4,TRBJ2-2,CASSPGFTGELFF
TRBV12-3/TRBV12-4,TRBJ2-1,CASSLGVAGGIEQFF
TRBV12-3/TRBV12-4,TRBJ2-1,CASSLDRVAFF
TRBV18,TRBJ2-3,CASSPRLRTGRSADTQYF
TRBV7-8,TRBJ2-1,CASSPSSSGRSNEQFF
TRBV27,TRBJ2-1,CASRKREYNEQFF
TRBV11-2,TRBJ2-4,CASSLRPDRLNIQYF
TRBV7-2,TRBJ2-3,CASSLPGLRISDTQYF
TRBV5-8,TRBJ2-7,CASSLFRDYEQYF
TRBV30,TRBJ2-2,CAWGAIFTGELFF
TRBV5-1,TRBJ2-3,CASGTSGSTADTQYF
TRBV11-2,TRBJ2-1,CASSPLYNEQFF
TRBV4-3,TRBJ2-5,CASSQVPGQETQYF
TRBV24-1,TRBJ2-2,CATKTSGSSGELFF
TRBV5-6,TRBJ2-2,CASRLGGIDTGELFF
TRBV5-1,TRBJ2-5,CASSLEGAQETQYF
TRBV11-1,TRBJ2-5,CASSFSTRGTSGRETQYF
TRBV24-1,TRBJ2-3,CATSDGTGYTDTQYF
TRBV29-1,TRBJ2-1,CSVDTGNEQFF
TRBV10-3,TRBJ2-5,CAISDAGTTLIETQYF
TRBV7-9,TRBJ2-1,CASTPGSNEQFF
TRBV29-1,TRBJ2-7,CSVEGQGVYEQYF
TRBV6-5,TRBJ2-1,CASSYQGLAGGGEQFF
TRBV10-3,TRBJ2-3,CAVQAPTDTQYF
TRBV27,TRBJ1-3,CASSLKVDSGNTIYF
TRBV20-1,TRBJ2-7,CSASRRSNSRVYEQYF
TRBV7-6,TRBJ2-1,CASSRTPGLAGVPEQFF
TRBV7-2,TRBJ2-2,CASSLFLNTGELFF
TRBV20-1,TRBJ2-1,CSAPKQGAQFF
TRBV7-2,TRBJ2-1,CASSLEAGGGYNEQFF
TRBV12-3/TRBV12-4,TRBJ1-2,CASRRTGEGGYTF
TRBV7-9,TRBJ1-2,CASSSQPNYGYTF
TRBV7-2,TRBJ2-7,CASSFQTSAKQYF
TRBV4-3,TRBJ2-1,CASSQVISGEQFF
TRBV18,TRBJ1-1,CASSPSGPNTEAFF
TRBV20-1,TRBJ2-7,CSASGVGLPVLGEQYF
TRBV7-2,TRBJ2-5,CASSLRTGGHSQYF
TRBV5-1,TRBJ2-1,CASGSDWSSYNEQFF
TRBV18,TRBJ2-7,CASSPGGAGEQYF
TRBV15,TRBJ2-1,CATSRDPGTTYNEQFF
TRBV4-3,TRBJ2-7,CASSADRGGEQYF
TRBV20-1,TRBJ2-1,CSAKYRGYYNEQFF
TRBV7-2,TRBJ2-7,CASSTRSSGSTREQYF
TRBV4-3,TRBJ2-7,CASSQVVRGYEQYF
TRBV27,TRBJ2-5,CASQGGPMGETQYF